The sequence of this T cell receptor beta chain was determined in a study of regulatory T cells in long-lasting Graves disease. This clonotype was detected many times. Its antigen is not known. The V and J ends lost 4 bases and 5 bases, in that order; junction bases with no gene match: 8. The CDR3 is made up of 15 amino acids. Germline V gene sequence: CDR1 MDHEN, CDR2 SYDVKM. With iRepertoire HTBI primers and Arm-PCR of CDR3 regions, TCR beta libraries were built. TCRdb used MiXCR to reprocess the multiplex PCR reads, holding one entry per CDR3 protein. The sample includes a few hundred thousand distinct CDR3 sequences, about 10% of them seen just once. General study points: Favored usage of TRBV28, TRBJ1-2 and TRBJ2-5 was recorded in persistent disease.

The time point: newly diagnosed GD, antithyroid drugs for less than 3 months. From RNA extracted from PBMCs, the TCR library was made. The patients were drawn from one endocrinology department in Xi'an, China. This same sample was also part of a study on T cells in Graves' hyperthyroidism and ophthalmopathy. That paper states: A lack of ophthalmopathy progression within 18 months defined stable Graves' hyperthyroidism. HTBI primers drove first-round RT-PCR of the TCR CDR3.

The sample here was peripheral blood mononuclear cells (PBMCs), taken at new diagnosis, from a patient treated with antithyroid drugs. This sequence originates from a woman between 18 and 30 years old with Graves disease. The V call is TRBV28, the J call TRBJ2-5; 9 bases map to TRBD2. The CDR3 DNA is TGTGCCAGCAGTTCGGGCGGGAGGGCCGAGGAGACCCAGTACTTC. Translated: CASSSGGRAEETQYF.